These 3 T cell receptor beta chains were sequenced from one sample in a study of blood T cell repertoires in COVID-19. Using immunoSEQ multiplex PCR, the repertoire was profiled, and TCRdb retains in-frame clones only, with some absent. The sample yields a few hundred thousand clones, 80% to 90% seen once. The material sequenced was peripheral blood. These TCRs come from a man between 60 and 70 years old with acute or convalescent COVID-19.

This sequence joins TRBV30 and TRBJ2-5, with D perhaps matching TRBD2 (6 bases). CDR3 length equals 12 residues. From germline, CDR1 is GTSNPN and CDR2 SVGIG (reference sequence). Trimming removed 3 bases at V and 4 bases at J, with 9 bases between. The CDR3, as DNA: TGTGCCTGGAGCCCGGAGGGAGAGACCCAGTACTTC. Encoded protein: CAWSPEGETQYF.

This clone has a single count. The V and J genes are TRBV20-1 and TRBJ1-5; D might be TRBD1 (5 bases). The germline gives CDR1 DFQATT, CDR2 SNEGSKA (reference sequence). This CDR3 is 15 amino acids long. The ends were cut back, 3 bases at V and 6 bases at J, with 18 bases in the middle. The CDR3, as DNA: TGCAGTGCTAGTCGGCAGGGTGGTAGTTTTCAGCCCCAGCATTTT. This translates into CSASRQGGSFQPQHF.

V and J are TRBV7-3 and TRBJ1-6, with a possible D match to TRBD1 (6 bases). The CDR3 is 13 residues long. Germline V CDR1 and CDR2: SGHTA, FQGTGA. The V and J ends lost 4 bases and 7 bases respectively, with 8 bases between them. CDR3 region: CASSSDRNSPLHF. The CDR3 coding sequence is TGTGCCAGCAGCTCTGACAGGAATTCACCCCTCCACTTT.